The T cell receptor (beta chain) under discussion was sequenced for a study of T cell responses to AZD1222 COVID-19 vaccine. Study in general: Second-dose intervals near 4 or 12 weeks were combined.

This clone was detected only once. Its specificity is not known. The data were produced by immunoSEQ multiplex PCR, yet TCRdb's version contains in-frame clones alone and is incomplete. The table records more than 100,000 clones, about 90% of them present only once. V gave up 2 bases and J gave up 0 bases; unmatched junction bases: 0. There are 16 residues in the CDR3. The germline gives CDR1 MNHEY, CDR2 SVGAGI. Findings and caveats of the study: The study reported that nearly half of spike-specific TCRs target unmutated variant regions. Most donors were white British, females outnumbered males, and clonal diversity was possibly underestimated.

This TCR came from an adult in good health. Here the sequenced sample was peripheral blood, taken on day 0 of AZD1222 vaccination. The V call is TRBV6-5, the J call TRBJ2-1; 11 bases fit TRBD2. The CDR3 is CASSYTSGGSYNEQFF. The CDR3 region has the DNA TGTGCCAGCAGTTACACTAGCGGGGGCTCCTACAATGAGCAGTTCTTC.